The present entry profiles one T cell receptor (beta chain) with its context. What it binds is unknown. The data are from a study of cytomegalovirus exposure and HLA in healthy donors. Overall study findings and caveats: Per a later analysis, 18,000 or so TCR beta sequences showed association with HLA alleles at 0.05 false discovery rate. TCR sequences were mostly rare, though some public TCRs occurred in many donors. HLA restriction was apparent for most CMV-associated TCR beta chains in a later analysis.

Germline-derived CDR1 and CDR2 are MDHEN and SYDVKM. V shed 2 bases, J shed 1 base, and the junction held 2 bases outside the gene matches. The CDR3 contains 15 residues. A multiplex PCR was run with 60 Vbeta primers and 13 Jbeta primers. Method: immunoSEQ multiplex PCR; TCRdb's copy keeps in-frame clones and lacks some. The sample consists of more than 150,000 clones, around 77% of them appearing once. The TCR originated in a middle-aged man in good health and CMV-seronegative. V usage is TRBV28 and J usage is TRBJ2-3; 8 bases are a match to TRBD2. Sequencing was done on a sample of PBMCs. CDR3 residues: CASSLRRGGTDTQYF. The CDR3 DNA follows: TGTGCCAGCAGTTTAAGGCGGGGGGGCACAGATACGCAGTATTTT.